The next 30 T cell receptor beta chains were all read from a single sample in a study of cytomegalovirus exposure and HLA in healthy donors. This PCR relied on a set of 60 Vbeta primers and 13 Jbeta primers. Libraries were prepared by immunoSEQ multiplex PCR; TCRdb keeps only in-frame clonotypes and omits some of them. The table records around 200,000 clones, around two thirds of them present only once. Sequencing was performed on PBMCs. The receptors were gathered from a man aged 40-50 years in good health and CMV-seronegative.

This chain connects TRBV2 to TRBJ1-1; 11 bases fit TRBD1. The CDR3 loop spans 13 amino acids. Germline lookup yields CDR1 SNHLY and CDR2 FYNNEI. V lost 8 bases to trimming and J lost 5 bases; unmatched junction nucleotides: 4. The DNA of the CDR3 is TGTGCCAGCGGGACAGGGGGTGGTACTGAAGCTTTCTTT. As protein: CASGTGGGTEAFF.

The chain links TRBV7-2 to TRBJ2-5, with D possibly matching TRBD2 (6 bases). The end of the DNA is better explained by TRBJ2-7, so the J call may be wrong. This CDR3 has 15 amino acids. The V gene's germline CDR1 is SGHTA and CDR2 FQGNSA. The CDR3 sequence is CASSLVGGESYEQYF. CDR3 in DNA: TGTGCCAGCAGCTTAGTTGGAGGGGAGTCCTACGAGCAGTACTTC.

The gene calls are TRBV5-4 and TRBJ2-7, with a possible D match to TRBD2 (6 bases). V shed 4 bases and J shed 3 bases, with 17 bases lying between them. Germline-derived CDR1 and CDR2 are SGHNT and YYREEE (reference sequence). The CDR3 spans 15 residues. Written as DNA, the CDR3 is TGTGCCAGCAGCGCGGGGCAGGATGGGATCTACGAGCAGTACTTC. Protein sequence: CASSAGQDGIYEQYF. The variable domain in full, with the rest retrieved from reference TRBV5-4 and TRBJ2-7, is ETGVTQSPTHLIKTRGQQVTLRCSSQSGHNTVSWYQQALGQGPQFIFQYYREEENGRGNFPPRFSGLQFPNYSSELNVNALELDDSALYLCASSAGQDGIYEQYFGPGTRLTVT.

V usage is TRBV5-5 and J usage is TRBJ1-2; 12 bases line up with TRBD1. Trimming cost V 1 base and J 6 bases; bases outside gene matches: 4. CDR3 length: 15 amino acids. CDR1 SGHKS and CDR2 YYEKEE come from the germline V gene (reference sequence). CDR3 sequence: CASSLMGQGADGYTF. The CDR3 DNA sequence: TGTGCCAGCAGCTTGATGGGACAGGGGGCCGATGGCTACACCTTC. Based on the CDR3 plus reference TRBV5-5 and TRBJ1-2, the full variable domain is DAGVTQSPTHLIKTRGQQVTLRCSPISGHKSVSWYQQVLGQGPQFIFQYYEKEERGRGNFPDRFSARQFPNYSSELNVNALLLGDSALYLCASSLMGQGADGYTFGSGTRLTVV.

V usage is TRBV5-4 and J usage is TRBJ2-5; TRBD1 is a possible D gene (6 bases). The CDR3 spans 13 residues. Per germline, CDR1 SGHNT and CDR2 YYREEE (reference sequence). V lost 1 base, J lost 5 bases, and 9 bases lay in between. The CDR3 spells CASSLQQGETQYF. The CDR3 DNA reads as TGTGCCAGCAGCTTGCAACAGGGCGAGACCCAGTACTTC.

The chain joins TRBV6-5 to TRBJ2-2; 12 bases match TRBD1. V shed 5 bases and J 7 bases; nucleotides not matched to a gene: 5. CDR3 size: 15 residues. Germline CDR1 is MNHEY and CDR2 is SVGAGI. DNA of the CDR3: TGTGCCAGCAGTCGGGACAGGGGGCGCAGCGGGGAGCTGTTTTTT. It specifies CASSRDRGRSGELFF.

The CDR3 loop is CASSLGTSPRLMEQYF. The CDR3 region has the DNA TGCGCCAGCAGCCTAGGGACTAGCCCTCGGCTGATGGAGCAGTACTTC. This chain uses TRBV5-1 with TRBJ2-7, with 9 positions matching TRBD2. Germline-derived CDR1 and CDR2 are SGHRS and YFSETQ. The ends lost 4 bases at V and 7 bases at J; junction bases unmatched: 15. CDR3 length equals 16 residues.

This chain uses TRBV11-2 with TRBJ2-7; maybe TRBD2 (7 bases). The CDR3 extends over 11 amino acids. Trimming took off 8 bases at V and 4 bases at J, with 9 bases between the two ends. Germline assignment: CDR1 SGHAT and CDR2 FQNNGV. As DNA, the CDR3 is TGTGCCAGCGGGGGGGCGTACGAGCAGTACTTC. It translates to CASGGAYEQYF.

This clone was detected only a few times. The J gene is TRBJ2-5, the V gene TRBV7-2, with D tentatively TRBD2 (6 bases). The J call could be wrong; TRBJ2-7 is a better fit for the DNA end. The CDR3 is 16 residues long. Per germline, CDR1 SGHTA and CDR2 FQGNSA. The CDR3 DNA reads as TGTGCCAGCAGCTTAGGGGGGGTAGCGACATCCTACGAGCAGTACTTC. As protein: CASSLGGVATSYEQYF.

There are a few counts of this clone. V gene TRBV5-6 combines with J gene TRBJ2-3; the D gene is possibly TRBD2 (7 bases). V was clipped by 6 bases and J by 1 base, with 12 bases between them. The CDR3 has 14 amino acids. Germline loops: CDR1 SGHDT, CDR2 YYEEEE. The CDR3 nucleotides are TGTGCCAGCATCGGGGGGCAGGGCACAGATACGCAGTATTTT. As protein: CASIGGQGTDTQYF.

CDR3 residues: CASRGPGGGLDTQYF. The CDR3 bases are TGTGCCAGCAGAGGCCCGGGCGGGGGATTAGATACGCAGTATTTT. V gene TRBV9 combines with J gene TRBJ2-3; 7 nucleotides line up with TRBD2. The germline CDR1 and CDR2 sequences are SGDLS and YYNGEE. CDR3 length: 15 residues. The ends lost 5 bases at V and 5 bases at J; junction bases unmatched: 11.

The genes are TRBV10-1 and TRBJ1-6; weak D call: TRBD1 (5 bases). The CDR3 is made up of 19 amino acids. Germline assignment: CDR1 WNHNN and CDR2 SYGVQD (reference sequence). The germline V and J ends were trimmed by 3 bases and 0 bases, with 18 bases remaining between them. This CDR3 reads CASSEGANSPSSYNSPLHF. As DNA, the CDR3 is TGCGCCAGCAGTGAAGGGGCGAATTCTCCGAGCTCCTATAATTCACCCCTCCACTTT.

This chain uses TRBV7-9 with TRBJ2-3; 8 bases are a match to TRBD2. Germline CDR1 is SEHNR and CDR2 is FQNEAQ (reference sequence). The CDR3 runs 18 residues. J lost 4 bases, V lost 1 base, and 13 bases had no gene match. In nucleotides, the CDR3 is TGTGCCAGCAGCTTAGTAAGGGCGGGAGGAAGCACCGCAGATACGCAGTATTTT. Amino acids: CASSLVRAGGSTADTQYF. The whole variable domain, filled in from reference TRBV7-9 and TRBJ2-3, reads DTGVSQNPRHKITKRGQNVTFRCDPISEHNRLYWYRQTLGQGPEFLTYFQNEAQLEKSRLLSDRFSAERPKGSFSTLEIQRTEQGDSAMYLCASSLVRAGGSTADTQYFGPGTRLTVL.

CDR3 protein: CASSGQANEQFF. The CDR3 nucleotides are TGTGCCAGCAGCGGACAGGCCAATGAGCAGTTCTTC. The chain carries TRBV7-6 and TRBJ2-1; 7 bases are a match to TRBD1. V was clipped by 5 bases and J by 6 bases; unmatched bases: 1. This CDR3 is built from 12 residues. From germline, CDR1 is SGHVS and CDR2 FNYEAQ.

This chain links TRBV30 with TRBJ2-3; 12 positions match TRBD2. The CDR3 spans 18 residues. Germline V gives CDR1 GTSNPN, CDR2 SVGIG (reference sequence). J lost 0 bases, V lost 1 base, and 8 bases had no gene match. DNA of the CDR3: TGTGCCTGGAGTGGCCTAGCGGGGGGGAAAACTAGCACAGATACGCAGTATTTT. It yields the protein CAWSGLAGGKTSTDTQYF.

The rearrangement uses TRBV9 and TRBJ2-5; 10 bases match TRBD2. The J call may be mistaken, given a closer DNA end match to TRBJ2-7. Germline V gene lookup returns CDR1 SGDLS and CDR2 YYNGEE. This CDR3 contains 15 residues. The CDR3 nucleotides read TGTGCCAGCAGCGTAGGAGGGACTAGCGCCTACGAGCAGTACTTC. Its protein is CASSVGGTSAYEQYF.

V is TRBV10-3 and J is TRBJ1-1; 10 nucleotides line up with TRBD1. The ends lost 7 bases at V and 10 bases at J; junction bases unmatched: 9. The CDR3 spans 13 residues. Germline loops: CDR1 ENHRY, CDR2 SYGVKD. CDR3 loop: CAIKETGGAGAFF. The CDR3 region has the DNA TGTGCCATCAAGGAGACAGGGGGCGCAGGAGCTTTCTTT.

This chain joins TRBV2 and TRBJ2-5; 12 bases are a match to TRBD2. V lost 5 bases, J lost 2 bases, and 3 bases stayed unmatched. CDR1 and CDR2 from the germline V gene are SNHLY and FYNNEI. This CDR3 contains 15 residues. This CDR3 is CASSRLAGEQETQYF. CDR3 nucleotide sequence: TGTGCCAGCAGTCGACTAGCGGGAGAACAAGAGACCCAGTACTTC.

This chain links TRBV15 with TRBJ1-1; 7 bases line up with TRBD1. This CDR3 comprises 15 residues. Germline V CDR1 and CDR2: LNHNV, YYDKDF (reference sequence). The ends lost 0 bases at V and 8 bases at J; junction bases unmatched: 9. CDR3: CATSRDGVGQAEAFF. CDR3 in DNA: TGTGCCACCAGCAGAGATGGGGTTGGACAGGCCGAAGCTTTCTTT. Based on the CDR3 plus reference TRBV15 and TRBJ1-1, the full variable domain is DAMVIQNPRYQVTQFGKPVTLSCSQTLNHNVMYWYQQKSSQAPKLLFHYYDKDFNNEADTPDNFQSRRPNTSFCFLDIRSPGLGDTAMYLCATSRDGVGQAEAFFGQGTRLTVV.

This clone was observed a single time. V is TRBV7-2 and J is TRBJ2-3, with D maybe TRBD1 (6 bases). V lost 1 base to trimming and J lost 2 bases, with 10 bases between them. The CDR3 length is 15 residues. CDR1 SGHTA and CDR2 FQGNSA come from the germline V gene. Here the CDR3 reads CASSLVAGATDTQYF. CDR3 in DNA: TGTGCCAGCAGCTTAGTGGCAGGGGCCACAGATACGCAGTATTTT.

The chain is built from TRBV28 and TRBJ2-1, with 12 bases fitting TRBD2. This CDR3 spans 21 amino acids. Germline CDR1 and CDR2: MDHEN and SYDVKM. V lost 2 bases, J lost 5 bases, and 19 bases stayed unmatched. DNA for the CDR3: TGTGCCAGCAGTTTAGCATCTGGGGGGCTAGCGGGGGGGCCCGCTGACAATGAGCAGTTCTTC. This sequence encodes CASSLASGGLAGGPADNEQFF.

The rearrangement uses TRBV4-1 and TRBJ2-1; TRBD2 agrees at 10 bases. This CDR3 is 16 amino acids long. Germline CDR1 MGHRA, CDR2 YSYEKL. The junction had 10 bases not matched to a gene; V was cut back by 1 base and J by 10 bases. For the CDR3, the DNA is TGCGCCAGCAGCCAAGTAAGGAGCGGGGGGGCCAACGAGCAGTTCTTC. Protein: CASSQVRSGGANEQFF.

This clone was seen only a few times. V and J are TRBV30 and TRBJ2-7; 9 bases agree with TRBD2. Germline V gene sequence: CDR1 GTSNPN, CDR2 SVGIG (reference sequence). Unmatched junction bases numbered 1, after V lost 0 bases and J lost 4 bases. The CDR3 length is 13 residues. For the CDR3, the DNA is TGTGCCTGGAGTGTTAGCGGGGGTTACGAGCAGTACTTC. Residues: CAWSVSGGYEQYF. The variable domain in full, with the rest retrieved from reference TRBV30 and TRBJ2-7, is SQTIHQWPATLVQPVGSPLSLECTVEGTSNPNLYWYRQAAGRGLQLLFYSVGIGQISSEVPQNLSASRPQDRQFILSSKKLLLSDSGFYLCAWSVSGGYEQYFGPGTRLTVT.

The chain couples TRBV15 to TRBJ1-5; 10 bases map to TRBD1. J was trimmed by 0 bases and V by 7 bases; bases with no gene match: 3. CDR1 LNHNV and CDR2 YYDKDF come from the germline V gene (reference sequence). The CDR3 is 15 amino acids. CDR3 bases: TGTGCCACCAAGGACAGGGGGAATAGCAATCAGCCCCAGCATTTT. Residues: CATKDRGNSNQPQHF.

This clone was counted a few times. The CDR3 here is CSVYTTIDREAFF. CDR3 DNA sequence: TGCAGCGTCTACACGACCATCGACAGGGAAGCTTTCTTT. V and J are TRBV29-1 and TRBJ1-1, with D possibly being TRBD1 (6 bases). The germline gives CDR1 SQVTM, CDR2 ANQGSEA. The CDR3 consists of 13 residues. Trimming stripped 6 bases from V and 8 bases from J, with 19 bases between.

This sequence joins TRBV6-5 and TRBJ1-1; tentatively, D is TRBD1 (5 bases). This CDR3 comprises 13 residues. The germline V and J ends were trimmed by 6 bases and 1 base, with 9 bases remaining between them. Germline loops: CDR1 MNHEY, CDR2 SVGAGI. The CDR3 bases are TGTGCCAGCAGCACCACAGGGAACACTGAAGCTTTCTTT. Its protein product is CASSTTGNTEAFF.

The CDR3 DNA follows: TGTGCCAGCAGAGTCCCAGACGTCGACAGCCAACACTTT. It yields the protein CASRVPDVDSQHF. The chain combines TRBV6-6 with TRBJ1-6, with TRBD1 as a possible D gene (5 bases). Trimming pared 6 bases from V and 19 bases from J, leaving 22 bases between. This CDR3 contains 13 residues. The germline CDR1 and CDR2 sequences are MNHNY and SVGAGI (reference sequence).

The chain uses TRBV18 and TRBJ2-5, with 11 bases lining up with TRBD2. The length of the CDR3 is 16 residues. Germline trimming cut 0 bases from V and 9 bases from J; bases unmatched to any gene: 9. CDR1 is KGHSH and CDR2 is LQKENI in the germline V gene. CDR3 loop: CASSPPGLAEKRPQYF. For the CDR3, the DNA is TGTGCCAGCTCACCACCGGGACTAGCGGAAAAGAGACCCCAGTACTTC.

The CDR3 coding sequence is TGTGCCAGCAGCCCAACGGGGTTAGCGGATGAGCAGTTCTTC. This translates into CASSPTGLADEQFF. The J gene is TRBJ2-1, the V gene TRBV7-2, with a possible D match to TRBD2 (6 bases). This CDR3 spans 14 amino acids. CDR1 and CDR2 from the germline V gene are SGHTA and FQGNSA. The V gene lost 5 bases and the J gene lost 8 bases, with 16 bases spanning the gap.

The rearrangement links TRBV6-5 to TRBJ1-2, with 7 bases aligning to TRBD1. The trim removed 7 bases at V and 0 bases at J, leaving 8 bases unmatched. The CDR3 sequence is 15 residues long. Germline loops: CDR1 MNHEY, CDR2 SVGAGI. Here the CDR3 DNA reads TGTGCCAGCACCTTCAGGGACAGCTCTAACTATGGCTACACCTTC. Its protein product is CASTFRDSSNYGYTF.